This T cell receptor (beta chain) originates from a study of blood T cell repertoires in COVID-19. Whole-study context: Samples taken during acute and convalescent COVID-19 were collected in the United States, Italy and Spain. In each case, the material was cDNA or gDNA derived from T cells, B-cell-depleted T cells, or PBMCs.

The protocol was immunoSEQ multiplex PCR, while the TCRdb copy is restricted to in-frame clones and leaves out a portion. The sample has more than 65,000 clones, 82% seen once. The V end was cut by 6 bases, the J end by 3 bases, with 12 bases between. Germline lookup yields CDR1 MDHEN and CDR2 SYDVKM. This CDR3 region has 14 residues. The chain recombines TRBV28 with TRBJ1-5, with D possibly matching TRBD1 (6 bases). The source material was peripheral blood. The clonotype was recovered from a woman of 80 years or more with acute or convalescent COVID-19. CDR3: CASRPTGFNQPQHF. The CDR3 bases are TGTGCCAGCAGACCTACAGGGTTCAATCAGCCCCAGCATTTT. Full variable domain (missing parts from reference TRBV28 and TRBJ1-5): DVKVTQSSRYLVKRTGEKVFLECVQDMDHENMFWYRQDPGLGLRLIYFSYDVKMKEKGDIPEGYSVSREKKERFSLILESASTNQTSMYLCASRPTGFNQPQHFGDGTRLSIL.